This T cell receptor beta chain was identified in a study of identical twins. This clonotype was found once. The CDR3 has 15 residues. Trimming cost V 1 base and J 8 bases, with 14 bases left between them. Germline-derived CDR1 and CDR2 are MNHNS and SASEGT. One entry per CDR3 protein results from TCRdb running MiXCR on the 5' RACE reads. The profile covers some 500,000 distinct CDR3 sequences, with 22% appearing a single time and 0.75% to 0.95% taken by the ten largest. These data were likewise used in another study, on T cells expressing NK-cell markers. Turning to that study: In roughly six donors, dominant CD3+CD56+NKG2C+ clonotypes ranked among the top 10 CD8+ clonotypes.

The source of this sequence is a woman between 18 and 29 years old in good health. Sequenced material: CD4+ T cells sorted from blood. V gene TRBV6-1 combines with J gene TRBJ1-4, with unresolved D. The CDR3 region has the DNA TGTGCCAGCAGTGAAGATAGTGCCGGTCGGGAAAAACTGTTTTTT. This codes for CASSEDSAGREKLFF.